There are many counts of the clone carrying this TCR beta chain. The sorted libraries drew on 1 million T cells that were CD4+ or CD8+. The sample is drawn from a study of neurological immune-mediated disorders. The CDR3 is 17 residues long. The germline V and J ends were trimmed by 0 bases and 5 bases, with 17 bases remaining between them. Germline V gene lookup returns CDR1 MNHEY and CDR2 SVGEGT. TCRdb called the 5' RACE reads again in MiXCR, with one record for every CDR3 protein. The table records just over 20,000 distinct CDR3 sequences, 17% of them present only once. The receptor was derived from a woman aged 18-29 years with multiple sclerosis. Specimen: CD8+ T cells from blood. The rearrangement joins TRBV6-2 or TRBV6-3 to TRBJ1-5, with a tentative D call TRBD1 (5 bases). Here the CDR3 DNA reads TGTGCCAGCAGTTACTCGAGCTCCCGGGGCGCATATCAGCCCCAGCATTTT. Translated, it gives CASSYSSSRGAYQPQHF.